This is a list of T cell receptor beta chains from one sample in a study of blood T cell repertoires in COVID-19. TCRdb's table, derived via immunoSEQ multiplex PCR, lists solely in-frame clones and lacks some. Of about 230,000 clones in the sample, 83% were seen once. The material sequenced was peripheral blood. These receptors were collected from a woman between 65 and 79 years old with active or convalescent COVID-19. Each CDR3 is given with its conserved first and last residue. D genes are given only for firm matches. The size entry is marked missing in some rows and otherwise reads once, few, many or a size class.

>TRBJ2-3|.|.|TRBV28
CASKAGRTDTQYF
TGTGCCAGCAAGGCAGGGAGGACAGATACGCAGTATTTT
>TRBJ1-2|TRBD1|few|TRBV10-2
CASKYRQGENYGYTF
TGCGCCAGCAAATACCGACAGGGGGAAAACTATGGCTACACCTTC
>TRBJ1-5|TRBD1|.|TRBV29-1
CSVGQSDNQPQHF
TGCAGCGTGGGACAGTCCGACAATCAGCCCCAGCATTTT
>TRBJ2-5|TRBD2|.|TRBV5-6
CASSPVPSGGKETQYF
TGTGCCAGCAGCCCAGTCCCTAGCGGGGGGAAGGAGACCCAGTACTTC
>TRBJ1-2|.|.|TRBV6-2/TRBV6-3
CASSYLANYLNYGYTF
TGTGCCAGCAGTTACCTTGCCAACTATCTCAACTATGGCTACACCTTC
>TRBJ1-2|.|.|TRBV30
CAWRTDSVYGYTF
TGTGCCTGGCGGACAGATTCAGTCTATGGCTACACCTTC
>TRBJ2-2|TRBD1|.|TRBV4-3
CASSQRDRGPGELFF
TGCGCCAGCAGCCAAAGGGACAGGGGGCCCGGGGAGCTGTTTTTT
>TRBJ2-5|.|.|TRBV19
CASSPDWLGTQYF
TGTGCCAGTAGTCCGGACTGGCTGGGGACCCAGTACTTC
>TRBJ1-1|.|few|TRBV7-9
CASSLQTNTEAFF
TGTGCCAGCAGCTTACAGACAAACACTGAAGCTTTCTTT
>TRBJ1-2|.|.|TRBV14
CASSPTGTLVGYTF
TGTGCCAGCAGCCCAACCGGGACACTTGTCGGCTACACCTTC
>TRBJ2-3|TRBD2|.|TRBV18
CASSSGLVGTDTQYF
TGTGCCAGCTCTTCGGGACTAGTCGGCACAGATACGCAGTATTTT
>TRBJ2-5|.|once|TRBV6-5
CASSTGYQETQYF
TGTGCCAGCAGTACAGGTTACCAAGAGACCCAGTACTTC
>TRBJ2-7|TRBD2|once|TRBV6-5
CASTRLAGSYEQYF
TGTGCCAGCACACGACTAGCGGGATCCTACGAGCAGTACTTC
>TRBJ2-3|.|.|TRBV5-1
CASSSGYLSTDTQYF
TGCGCCAGCAGCTCCGGGTACCTGAGCACAGATACGCAGTATTTT
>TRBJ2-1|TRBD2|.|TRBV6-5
CASSYFEAGGRNEQFF
TGTGCCAGCAGTTACTTCGAGGCGGGAGGACGCAATGAGCAGTTCTTC
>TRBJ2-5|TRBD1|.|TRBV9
CASSPSAGRGRETQYF
TGTGCCAGCAGCCCATCGGCGGGCAGGGGGCGAGAGACCCAGTACTTC
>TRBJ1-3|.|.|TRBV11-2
CASSPQSGAGNTIYF
TGTGCCAGCAGCCCCCAGTCCGGGGCTGGAAACACCATATATTTT
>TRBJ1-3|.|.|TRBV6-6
CAGGGSYGNTIYF
TGTGCCGGGGGGGGATCGTACGGAAACACCATATATTTT
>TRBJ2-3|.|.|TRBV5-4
CASNPGGAGTDTQYF
TGTGCCAGCAACCCTGGCGGGGCAGGGACAGATACGCAGTATTTT
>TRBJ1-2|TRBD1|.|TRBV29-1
CSVAGTDYYGYTF
TGCAGCGTCGCCGGGACAGACTACTATGGCTACACCTTC
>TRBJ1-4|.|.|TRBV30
CAWSVRGAATNEKLFF
TGTGCCTGGAGTGTACGGGGGGCCGCAACTAATGAAAAACTGTTTTTT
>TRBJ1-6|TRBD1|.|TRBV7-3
CASSRGQINSPLHF
TGTGCCAGCAGCCGGGGACAGATCAATTCACCCCTCCACTTT
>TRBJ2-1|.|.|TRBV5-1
CASSFSVQVSTNEQFF
TGCGCCAGCAGCTTCTCGGTACAGGTCAGTACGAATGAGCAGTTCTTC
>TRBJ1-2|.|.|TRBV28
CASRPSAGAYDYGYTF
TGTGCCAGCAGGCCCTCTGCGGGGGCGTACGACTATGGCTACACCTTC
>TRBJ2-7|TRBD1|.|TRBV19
CASRTDRGSTYEQYF
TGTGCCAGTAGAACGGACAGGGGGTCAACCTACGAGCAGTACTTC
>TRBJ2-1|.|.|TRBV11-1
CASSLHPRDEQFF
TGTGCCAGCAGCTTACACCCACGGGATGAGCAGTTCTTC
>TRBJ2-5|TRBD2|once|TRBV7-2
CASSPGISWREETQYF
TGTGCCAGCAGCCCAGGGATATCCTGGCGGGAGGAGACCCAGTACTTC
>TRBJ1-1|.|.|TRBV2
CASSERGRAANTEAFF
TGTGCCAGCAGTGAAAGAGGCAGGGCGGCGAACACTGAAGCTTTCTTT
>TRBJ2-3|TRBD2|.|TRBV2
CASSGQRGATDTQYF
TGTGCCAGCAGTGGCCAGCGGGGGGCCACAGATACGCAGTATTTT
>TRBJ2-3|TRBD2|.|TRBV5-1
CASSLGLAASTDTQYF
TGCGCCAGCAGCCTCGGACTAGCGGCTAGCACAGATACGCAGTATTTT
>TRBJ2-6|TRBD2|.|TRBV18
CASSPRWEGANVLTF
TGTGCCAGCTCACCCAGGTGGGAGGGAGCCAACGTCCTGACTTTC
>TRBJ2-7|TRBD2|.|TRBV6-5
CASRRAGGRYEQYF
TGTGCCAGCAGACGAGCGGGGGGGCGCTACGAGCAGTACTTC
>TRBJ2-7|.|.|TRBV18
CASSPQPGSYEQYF
TGTGCCAGCTCACCGCAACCGGGCTCCTACGAGCAGTACTTC
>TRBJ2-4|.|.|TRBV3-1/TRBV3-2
CASSQGSRGDIQYF
TGTGCCAGCAGCCAAGGGTCCAGGGGGGACATTCAGTACTTC
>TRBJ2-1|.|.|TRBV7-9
CASSFAVGPPRNEQFF
TGTGCCAGCAGCTTCGCGGTAGGTCCCCCGCGCAATGAGCAGTTCTTC
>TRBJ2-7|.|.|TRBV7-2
CASSLVSTAEQYF
TGTGCCAGCAGCTTAGTGAGTACCGCCGAGCAGTACTTC
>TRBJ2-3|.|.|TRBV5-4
CASSPGSHTDTQYF
TGTGCCAGCAGCCCCGGGAGTCACACAGATACGCAGTATTTT
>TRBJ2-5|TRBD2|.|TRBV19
CASSPLAGVGETQYF
TGTGCCAGTAGTCCACTAGCGGGGGTCGGAGAGACCCAGTACTTC
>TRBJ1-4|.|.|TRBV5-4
CASSLDRAQTNEKLFF
TGTGCCAGCAGCTTGGACAGGGCACAAACTAATGAAAAACTGTTTTTT
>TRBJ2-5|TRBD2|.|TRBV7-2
CASSLATSGYQETQYF
TGTGCCAGCAGCTTAGCTACTAGCGGGTACCAAGAGACCCAGTACTTC
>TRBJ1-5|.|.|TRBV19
CASSISGLGQPQHF
TGTGCCAGTAGTATCAGCGGCTTGGGTCAGCCCCAGCATTTT
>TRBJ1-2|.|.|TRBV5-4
CASSLDSHGYTF
TGTGCCAGCAGCTTGGACAGCCATGGCTACACCTTC
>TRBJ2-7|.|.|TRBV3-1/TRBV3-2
CASSQPGAYEQYF
TGTGCCAGCAGCCAACCGGGGGCCTACGAGCAGTACTTC
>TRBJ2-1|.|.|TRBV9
CASSVYGGGANEQFF
TGTGCCAGCAGCGTATACGGGGGTGGGGCAAATGAGCAGTTCTTC
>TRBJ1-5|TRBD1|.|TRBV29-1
CSVGGDSLNQPQHF
TGCAGCGTTGGGGGGGACAGTCTCAATCAGCCCCAGCATTTT